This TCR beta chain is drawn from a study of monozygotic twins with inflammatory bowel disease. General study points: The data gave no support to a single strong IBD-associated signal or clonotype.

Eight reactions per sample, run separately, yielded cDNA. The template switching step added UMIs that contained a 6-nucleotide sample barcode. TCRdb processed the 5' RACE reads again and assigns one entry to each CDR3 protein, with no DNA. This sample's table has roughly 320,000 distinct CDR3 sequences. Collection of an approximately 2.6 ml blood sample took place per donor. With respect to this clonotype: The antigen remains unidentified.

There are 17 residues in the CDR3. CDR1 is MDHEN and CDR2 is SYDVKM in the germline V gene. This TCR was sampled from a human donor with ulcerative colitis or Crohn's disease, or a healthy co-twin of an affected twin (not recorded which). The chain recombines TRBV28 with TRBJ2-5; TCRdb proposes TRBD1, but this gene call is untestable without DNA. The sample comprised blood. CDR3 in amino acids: CASSFRGHGKLQETQYF.